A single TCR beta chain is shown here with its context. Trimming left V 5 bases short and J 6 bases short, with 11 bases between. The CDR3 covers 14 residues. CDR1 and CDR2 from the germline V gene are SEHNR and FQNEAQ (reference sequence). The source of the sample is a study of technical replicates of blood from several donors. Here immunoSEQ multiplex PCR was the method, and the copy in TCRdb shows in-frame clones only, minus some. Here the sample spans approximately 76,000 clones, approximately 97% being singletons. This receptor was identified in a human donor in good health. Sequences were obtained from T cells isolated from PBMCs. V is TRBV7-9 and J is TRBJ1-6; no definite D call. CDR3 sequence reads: CASSPGNSNSPLHF. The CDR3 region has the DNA TGTGCCAGCAGCCCAGGAAATAGTAATTCACCCCTCCACTTT.